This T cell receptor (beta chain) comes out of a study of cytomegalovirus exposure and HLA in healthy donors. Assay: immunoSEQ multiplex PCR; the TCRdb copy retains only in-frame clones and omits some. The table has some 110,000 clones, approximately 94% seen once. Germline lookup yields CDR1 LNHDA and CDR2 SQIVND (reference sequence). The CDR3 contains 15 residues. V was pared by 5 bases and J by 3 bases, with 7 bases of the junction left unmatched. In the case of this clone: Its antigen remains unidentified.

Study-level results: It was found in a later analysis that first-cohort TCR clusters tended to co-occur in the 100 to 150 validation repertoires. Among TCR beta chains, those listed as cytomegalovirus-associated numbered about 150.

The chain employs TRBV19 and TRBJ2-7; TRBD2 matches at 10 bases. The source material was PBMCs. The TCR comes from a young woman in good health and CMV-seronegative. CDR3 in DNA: TGTGCCAGTAGTCCCCTAGCGGGAGATCGCTACGAGCAGTACTTC. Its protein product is CASSPLAGDRYEQYF.